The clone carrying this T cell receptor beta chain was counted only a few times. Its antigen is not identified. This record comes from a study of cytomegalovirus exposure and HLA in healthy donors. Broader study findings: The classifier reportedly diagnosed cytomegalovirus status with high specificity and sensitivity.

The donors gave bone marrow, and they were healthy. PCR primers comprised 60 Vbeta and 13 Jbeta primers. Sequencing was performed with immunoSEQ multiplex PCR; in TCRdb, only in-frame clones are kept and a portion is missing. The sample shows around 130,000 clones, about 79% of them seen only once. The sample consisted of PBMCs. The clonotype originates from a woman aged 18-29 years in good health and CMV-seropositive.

In nucleotides, the CDR3 is TGTGCCAGCAGTGAACCGACCCGGGGGGCGAGCACAGATACGCAGTATTTT. Its protein product is CASSEPTRGASTDTQYF. This chain joins TRBV25-1 and TRBJ2-3; D perhaps matches TRBD2 (7 bases). This CDR3 has 17 residues. The V and J ends lost 2 bases and 0 bases respectively, with 15 bases between them. Per germline, CDR1 MGHDK and CDR2 SYGVNS.